This T cell receptor beta chain originates from a study of T cells after posttransplantation cyclophosphamide. Study-wide results and limits: Later post-transplant blood repertoires were often dominated by donor CD8+ memory clones.

There are many counts of this clone. The target antigen is unknown. Profiling relied on immunoSEQ multiplex PCR, and the TCRdb table lists in-frame clones only, not all of them. Observed in the sample are under 45,000 clones, none of them singletons. Sequenced input: PBMCs. This receptor was obtained from a woman aged 50 to 60 in good health and a related stem cell transplant donor.

CDR3 sequence (DNA): TGTGCCAGCAGCCCCGGACTAGCGGGGGGGGCCTCTAACGAGCAGTACTTC. Residues: CASSPGLAGGASNEQYF. The rearrangement uses TRBV7-2 and TRBJ2-7, with TRBD2 matching over 15 bases. The CDR3 runs to 17 residues. Germline loops: CDR1 SGHTA, CDR2 FQGNSA. The junction had 10 bases not matched to a gene; V was cut back by 5 bases and J by 5 bases.